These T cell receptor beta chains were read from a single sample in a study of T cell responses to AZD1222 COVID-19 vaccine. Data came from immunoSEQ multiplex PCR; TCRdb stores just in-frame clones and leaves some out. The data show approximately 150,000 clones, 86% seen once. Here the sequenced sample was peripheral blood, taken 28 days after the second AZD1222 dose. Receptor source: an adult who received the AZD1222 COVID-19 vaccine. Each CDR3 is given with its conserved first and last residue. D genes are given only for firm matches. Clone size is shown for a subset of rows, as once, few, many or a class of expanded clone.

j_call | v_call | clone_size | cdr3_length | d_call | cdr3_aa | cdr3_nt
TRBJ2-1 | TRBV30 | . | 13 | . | CAWASVSYNEQFF | TGTGCCTGGGCTAGTGTCTCCTACAATGAGCAGTTCTTC
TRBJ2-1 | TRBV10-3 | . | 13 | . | CAISESLGGEQFF | TGTGCCATCAGTGAGTCTCTAGGGGGTGAGCAGTTCTTC
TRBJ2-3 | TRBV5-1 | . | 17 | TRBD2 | CASSFQGLAVSTDTQYF | TGCGCCAGCAGCTTCCAAGGACTAGCGGTTAGCACAGATACGCAGTATTTT
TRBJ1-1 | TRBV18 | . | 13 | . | CASSPGADTEAFF | TGTGCCAGCTCCCCAGGTGCGGACACTGAAGCTTTCTTT
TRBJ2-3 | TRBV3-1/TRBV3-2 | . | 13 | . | CASSQQGADTQYF | TGTGCCAGCAGCCAACAGGGCGCAGATACGCAGTATTTT
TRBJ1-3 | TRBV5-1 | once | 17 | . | CASSLDPGRTSGNTIYF | TGCGCCAGCAGCTTGGACCCGGGACGTACCTCTGGAAACACCATATATTTT
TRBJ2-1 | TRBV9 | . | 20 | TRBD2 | CASSVGELAGGRSTYNEQFF | TGTGCCAGCAGCGTAGGAGAACTAGCGGGAGGGCGTTCCACCTACAATGAGCAGTTCTTC
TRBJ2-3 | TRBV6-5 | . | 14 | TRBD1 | CAHREQGSTDTQYF | TGTGCCCATCGAGAACAGGGGAGCACAGATACGCAGTATTTT
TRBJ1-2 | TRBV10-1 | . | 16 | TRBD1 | CARKEDRGASEHGYTF | TGCGCCAGAAAGGAGGACAGGGGGGCTTCGGAGCACGGCTACACCTTC
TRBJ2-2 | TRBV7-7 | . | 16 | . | CASSSPRGGRTGELFF | TGTGCTAGCAGCTCCCCTAGGGGGGGACGCACCGGGGAGCTGTTTTTT
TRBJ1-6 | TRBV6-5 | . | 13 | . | CASRGPGSSPLHF | TGTGCCAGCAGGGGACCCGGGAGTTCACCCCTCCACTTT
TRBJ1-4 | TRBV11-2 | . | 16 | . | CASSLDPQGHNEKLFF | TGTGCCAGCAGCTTAGACCCACAGGGACATAATGAAAAACTGTTTTTT
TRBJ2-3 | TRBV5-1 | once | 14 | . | CASSLGGGSGTQYF | TGCGCCAGCAGCTTAGGAGGGGGCAGTGGTACGCAGTATTTT
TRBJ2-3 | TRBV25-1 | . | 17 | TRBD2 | CASSEVTSGWGTDTQYF | TGTGCCAGCAGTGAGGTAACTAGCGGGTGGGGCACAGATACGCAGTATTTT
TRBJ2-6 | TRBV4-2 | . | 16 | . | CASSQDPHAGANVLTF | TGTGCCAGCAGCCAAGATCCCCACGCTGGGGCCAACGTCCTGACTTTC
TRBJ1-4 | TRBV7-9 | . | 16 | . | CASSFLPLATNEKLFF | TGTGCCAGCAGCTTCCTACCGCTAGCAACTAATGAAAAACTGTTTTTT
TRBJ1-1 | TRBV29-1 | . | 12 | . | CSVQDWNTEAFF | TGCAGCGTCCAGGACTGGAACACTGAAGCTTTCTTT
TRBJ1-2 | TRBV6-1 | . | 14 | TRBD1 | CASSDRGPEYGYTF | TGTGCCAGCAGTGACAGGGGGCCTGAGTATGGCTACACCTTC
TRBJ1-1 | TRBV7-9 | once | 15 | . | CASSLIEGRNTEAFF | TGTGCCAGCAGCTTAATCGAGGGACGAAACACTGAAGCTTTCTTT
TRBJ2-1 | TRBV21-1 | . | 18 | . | CASSTRLAGGSSYNEQFF | TGTGCCAGCAGCACCAGACTAGCGGGGGGAAGCTCCTACAATGAGCAGTTCTTC
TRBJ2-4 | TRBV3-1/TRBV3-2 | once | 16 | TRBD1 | CASSPEGRGNINIQYF | TGTGCCAGCAGCCCCGAGGGCAGGGGGAATATAAACATTCAGTACTTC
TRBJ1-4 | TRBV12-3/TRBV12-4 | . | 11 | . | CASSLNEKLFF | TGTGCCAGCAGTTTAAATGAAAAACTGTTTTTT
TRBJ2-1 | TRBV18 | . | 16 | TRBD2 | CASSPTSLSSYNEQFF | TGTGCCAGCTCACCGACTAGCCTCAGCTCCTACAATGAGCAGTTCTTC
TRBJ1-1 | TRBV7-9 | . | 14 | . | CASSLQGPNTEAFF | TGTGCCAGCAGTCTGCAGGGGCCAAACACTGAAGCTTTCTTT
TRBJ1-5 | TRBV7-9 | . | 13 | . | CASSTQDNQPQHF | TGTGCCAGCAGCACCCAGGATAATCAGCCCCAGCATTTT
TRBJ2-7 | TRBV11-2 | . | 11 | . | CASSSLGWKYF | TGTGCCAGCAGCTCGTTAGGGTGGAAGTACTTC
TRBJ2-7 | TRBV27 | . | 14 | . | CASSLSALSYEQYF | TGTGCCAGCAGTTTATCGGCACTCTCCTACGAGCAGTACTTC
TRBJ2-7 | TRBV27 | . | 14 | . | CASSLTRDSYEQYF | TGTGCCAGCAGTTTAACCAGGGACTCCTACGAGCAGTACTTC
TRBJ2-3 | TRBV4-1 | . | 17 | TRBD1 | CASRRPGQGSSTDTQYF | TGCGCCAGCAGGAGGCCGGGACAGGGTTCCAGCACAGATACGCAGTATTTT
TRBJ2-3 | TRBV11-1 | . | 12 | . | CASSFDGDTQYF | TGTGCCAGCAGCTTTGACGGGGATACGCAGTATTTT
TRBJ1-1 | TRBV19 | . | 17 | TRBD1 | CASSTRGMTGPNTEAFF | TGTGCCAGTAGTACCAGGGGGATGACAGGCCCGAACACTGAAGCTTTCTTT
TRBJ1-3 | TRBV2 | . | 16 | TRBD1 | CASSGQGPYSGNTIYF | TGTGCCAGCAGTGGACAGGGGCCCTACTCTGGAAACACCATATATTTT
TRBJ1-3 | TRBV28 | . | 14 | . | CASTRLVTGNTIYF | TGTGCCAGCACTCGGTTGGTGACAGGAAACACCATATATTTT
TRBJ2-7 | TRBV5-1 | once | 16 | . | CASSLSRGIVFDEQYF | TGCGCCAGCAGCTTGAGCAGGGGTATCGTATTCGACGAGCAGTACTTC
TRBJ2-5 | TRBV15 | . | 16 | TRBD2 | CATSRRGAGVRETQYF | TGTGCCACCAGCAGGAGGGGTGCGGGAGTTAGAGAGACCCAGTACTTC
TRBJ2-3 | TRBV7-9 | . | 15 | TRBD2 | CASSQIAGGADTQYF | TGTGCCAGCAGCCAAATAGCGGGGGGCGCGGATACGCAGTATTTT
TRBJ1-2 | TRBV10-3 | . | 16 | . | CAISFNQNGINYGYTF | TGTGCCATCAGCTTTAATCAAAACGGGATCAACTATGGCTACACCTTC
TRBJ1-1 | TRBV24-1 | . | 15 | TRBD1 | CATSDNWTGGRVAFF | TGTGCCACCAGTGATAACTGGACAGGGGGGAGGGTGGCTTTCTTT
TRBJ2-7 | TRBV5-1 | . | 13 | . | CASSKTPSYEQYF | TGCGCCAGCAGTAAGACCCCATCCTACGAGCAGTACTTC
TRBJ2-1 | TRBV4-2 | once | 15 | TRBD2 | CASSQGEGPSGEQFF | TGTGCCAGCAGCCAAGGGGAGGGGCCCTCGGGGGAGCAGTTCTTC